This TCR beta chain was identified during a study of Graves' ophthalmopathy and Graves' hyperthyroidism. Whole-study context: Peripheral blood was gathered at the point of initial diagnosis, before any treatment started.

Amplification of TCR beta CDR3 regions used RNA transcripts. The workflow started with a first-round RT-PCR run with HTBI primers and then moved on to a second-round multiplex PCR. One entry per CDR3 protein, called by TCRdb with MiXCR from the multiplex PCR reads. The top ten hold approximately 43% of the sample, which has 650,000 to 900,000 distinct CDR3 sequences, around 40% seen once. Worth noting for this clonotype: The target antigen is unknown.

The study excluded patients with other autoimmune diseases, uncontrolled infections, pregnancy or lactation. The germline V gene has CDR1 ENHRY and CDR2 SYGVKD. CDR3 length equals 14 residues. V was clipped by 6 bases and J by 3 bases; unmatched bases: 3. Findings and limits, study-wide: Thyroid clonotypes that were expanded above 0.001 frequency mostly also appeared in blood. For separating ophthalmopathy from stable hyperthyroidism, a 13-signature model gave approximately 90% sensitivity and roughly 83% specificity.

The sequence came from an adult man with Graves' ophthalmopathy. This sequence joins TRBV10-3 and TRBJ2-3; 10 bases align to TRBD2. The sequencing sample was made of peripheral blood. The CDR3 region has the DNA TGTGCCATCAGGGGAGCGGGAGGGACAGATACGCAGTATTTT. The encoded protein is CAIRGAGGTDTQYF.